This is a list of T cell receptor beta chains from one sample in a study of T cells after yellow fever vaccination. TCRdb re-derived calls from the 5' RACE reads in MiXCR, one entry per CDR3 protein. Here the sample spans some 600,000 distinct CDR3 sequences, roughly a sixth being singletons. The specimen was PBMCs, collected more than 4 days after the first yellow fever vaccination. These receptors all come from a man younger than 30 who received the YFV17D yellow fever vaccine. CDR3s include the opening cysteine and the closing phenylalanine or tryptophan.

>TRBV28|14|TRBJ1-2
CASSLKDRVYGYTF
>TRBV12-3/TRBV12-4|13|TRBJ1-1
CASSQVIGLEAFF
>TRBV3-1|14|TRBJ2-5
CASSHETGRETQYF
>TRBV6-1|14|TRBJ1-2
CASSGTRTNYGYTF
>TRBV3-1|16|TRBJ2-3
CASSQSAGGPTDTQYF
>TRBV21-1|11|TRBJ1-2
CASGRAYGYTF
>TRBV15|14|TRBJ1-2
CATSREAGDYGYTF
>TRBV6-2/TRBV6-3|13|TRBJ1-5
CASSPLVDQPQHF
>TRBV28|11|TRBJ1-2
CASNDRAGYTF
>TRBV12-3/TRBV12-4|14|TRBJ2-1
CASSPRGPTNEQFF
>TRBV7-2|12|TRBJ2-7
CASSSGGAAQYF
>TRBV6-5|19|TRBJ1-6
CASSYRALLKSSYNSPLHF
>TRBV12-3/TRBV12-4|13|TRBJ1-1
CASSRQTGTEAFF
>TRBV6-2/TRBV6-3|15|TRBJ2-2
CASDRAGTGRGELFF
>TRBV11-2|16|TRBJ1-1
CASSLVGPRMNTEAFF
>TRBV11-1|18|TRBJ1-6
CASSPPGQSFSDNSPLHF
>TRBV19|16|TRBJ1-6
CASRVNRDRDNSPLHF
>TRBV7-2|13|TRBJ2-1
CASSLGSPNEQFF
>TRBV19|12|TRBJ2-2
CASSIPPFQLFF
>TRBV20-1|15|TRBJ1-6
CSARPAGSYNSPLHF
>TRBV7-9|15|TRBJ1-4
CASKGAGVANEKLFF
>TRBV5-1|17|TRBJ2-4
CASSLAFGVGPKNIQYF
>TRBV6-1|14|TRBJ2-7
CASILGQGANEQYF
>TRBV4-1|18|TRBJ1-5
CASSQWTSLFNSNQPQHF
>TRBV7-9|15|TRBJ2-7
CASRRQGTTSYEQYF
>TRBV5-6|14|TRBJ1-2
CASNVWGSNYGYTF
>TRBV18|15|TRBJ2-5
CASSPPNGELETQYF
>TRBV7-3|13|TRBJ2-1
CASSLSRTQPQFF
>TRBV27|15|TRBJ2-1
CASSFGQYRDNEQFF
>TRBV20-1|15|TRBJ2-1
CSASGAHGSYNEQFF
>TRBV4-1|17|TRBJ2-7
CASSQKRPGQTFYEQYF
>TRBV6-2/TRBV6-3|15|TRBJ2-2
CASRRSGAFPGELFF
>TRBV21-1|17|TRBJ2-2
CASSKEGYRAPPRELFF
>TRBV7-2|16|TRBJ2-7
CASSLGTGGIGYEQYF
>TRBV24-1|16|TRBJ2-3
CATSDFGRGGTDTQYF
>TRBV19|17|TRBJ1-5
CASSIGRVHYSNQPQHF
>TRBV7-8|14|TRBJ1-2
CASSEGGRVGGYTF
>TRBV5-1|14|TRBJ1-6
CASSPGQFTSPLHF
>TRBV9|15|TRBJ1-5
CASSAGGQSNQPQHF
>TRBV7-2|13|TRBJ2-1
CASSRTGWNEQFF
>TRBV9|15|TRBJ1-2
CASSPGGRGGDGYTF
>TRBV20-1|15|TRBJ2-3
CSARVLAASTDTQYF
>TRBV20-1|12|TRBJ1-6
CSASEGGSPLHF
>TRBV19|14|TRBJ1-2
CASNPGTGVDGYTF
>TRBV29-1|13|TRBJ1-2
CSVDRDMEHGYTF
>TRBV2|18|TRBJ2-3
CASSETSGGVPLTDTQYF
>TRBV5-1|13|TRBJ2-1
CASTTVPPGGQFF
>TRBV5-4|15|TRBJ1-2
CASRRVGIINYGYTF